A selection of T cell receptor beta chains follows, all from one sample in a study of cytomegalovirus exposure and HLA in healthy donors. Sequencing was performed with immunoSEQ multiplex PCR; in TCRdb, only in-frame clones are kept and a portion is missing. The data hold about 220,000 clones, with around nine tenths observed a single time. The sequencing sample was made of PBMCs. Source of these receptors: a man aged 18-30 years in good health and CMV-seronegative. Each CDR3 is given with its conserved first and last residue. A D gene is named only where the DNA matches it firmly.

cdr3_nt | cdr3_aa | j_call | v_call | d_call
TGCAGCGTGGGAGCGGGAGGCTCCTACGAGCAGTACTTC | CSVGAGGSYEQYF | TRBJ2-7 | TRBV29-1 | TRBD2
TGCGCCAGCAGCCAAGGGGTAGGAGGCCGCCGCTCCTACGAGCAGTACTTC | CASSQGVGGRRSYEQYF | TRBJ2-7 | TRBV4-3 | -
TGTGCCAGCAAGAAGCGGCTTAGTCTTATAGAGCAGTACTTC | CASKKRLSLIEQYF | TRBJ2-7 | TRBV6-4 | -
TGTGCCAGCAGTATCGGGGGTGAGGAGACCCAGTACTTC | CASSIGGEETQYF | TRBJ2-5 | TRBV27 | -
TGTGCCAGCAGATACGTACACGGGACTAGTCCGTACGAGCAGTACTTC | CASRYVHGTSPYEQYF | TRBJ2-7 | TRBV28 | TRBD2
TGTGCCAGTAGCTACTTTATCACAGATACGCAGTATTTT | CASSYFITDTQYF | TRBJ2-3 | TRBV19 | -
TGTGCCAGCAAGGACACAGGAGACGAGCAGTACTTC | CASKDTGDEQYF | TRBJ2-7 | TRBV11-2 | -
TGTGCCAGCAGCGTAGGCCCAGACAGGGAAGAGACCCAGTACTTC | CASSVGPDREETQYF | TRBJ2-5 | TRBV9 | TRBD1
TGTGCCAGCAGCCAAGAGGGGGCACAAGCCGGAGAGACCCAGTACTTC | CASSQEGAQAGETQYF | TRBJ2-5 | TRBV4-2 | -
TGCGCCAGCAGCCAAGTAGGGGAGGGTTCACCCCTCCACTTT | CASSQVGEGSPLHF | TRBJ1-6 | TRBV4-3 | -
TGCGCCAGCAGCCAAGTCAGGGGAGAGACCCAGTACTTC | CASSQVRGETQYF | TRBJ2-5 | TRBV4-3 | -
TGTGCCAGCAGCCATTCGAGCTCCTACGAGCAGTACTTC | CASSHSSSYEQYF | TRBJ2-7 | TRBV21-1 | -
TGTGCCAGCAGCCGGGACTGGAACACCGGGGAGCTGTTTTTT | CASSRDWNTGELFF | TRBJ2-2 | TRBV7-2 | -
TGTGCCAGCTCACCCCAAGCTCCCACGGGTCCCAACATTCAGTACTTC | CASSPQAPTGPNIQYF | TRBJ2-4 | TRBV18 | -
TGTGCCAGCAGCCAAGGCGAGACTACGGATGGGCAGCAGTACTTC | CASSQGETTDGQQYF | TRBJ2-7 | TRBV4-2 | -